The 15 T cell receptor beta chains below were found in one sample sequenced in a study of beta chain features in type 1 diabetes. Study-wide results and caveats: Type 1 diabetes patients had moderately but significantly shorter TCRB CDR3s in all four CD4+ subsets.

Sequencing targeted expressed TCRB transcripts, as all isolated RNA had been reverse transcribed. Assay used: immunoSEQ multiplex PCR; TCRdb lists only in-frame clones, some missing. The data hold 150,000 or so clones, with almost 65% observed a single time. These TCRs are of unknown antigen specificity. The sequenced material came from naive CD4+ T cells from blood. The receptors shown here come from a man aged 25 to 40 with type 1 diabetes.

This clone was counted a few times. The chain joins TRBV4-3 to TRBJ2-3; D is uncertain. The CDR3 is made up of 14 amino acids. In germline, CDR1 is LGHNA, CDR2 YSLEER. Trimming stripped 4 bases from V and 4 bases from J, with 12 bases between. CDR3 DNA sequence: TGCGCCAGCAGCCCCACGTTTTGGGCAGATACGCAGTATTTT. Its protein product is CASSPTFWADTQYF.

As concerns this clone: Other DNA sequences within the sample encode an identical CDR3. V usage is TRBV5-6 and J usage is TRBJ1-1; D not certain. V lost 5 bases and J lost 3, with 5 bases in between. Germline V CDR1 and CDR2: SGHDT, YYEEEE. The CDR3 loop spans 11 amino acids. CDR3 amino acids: CASRRDTEAFF. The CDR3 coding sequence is TGTGCCAGCAGACGCGACACTGAAGCTTTCTTT.

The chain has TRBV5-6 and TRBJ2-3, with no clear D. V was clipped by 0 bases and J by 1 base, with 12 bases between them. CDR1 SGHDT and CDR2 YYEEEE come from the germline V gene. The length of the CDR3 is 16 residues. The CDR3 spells CASSLEGIWGTDTQYF. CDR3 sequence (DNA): TGTGCCAGCAGCTTGGAGGGAATCTGGGGCACAGATACGCAGTATTTT.

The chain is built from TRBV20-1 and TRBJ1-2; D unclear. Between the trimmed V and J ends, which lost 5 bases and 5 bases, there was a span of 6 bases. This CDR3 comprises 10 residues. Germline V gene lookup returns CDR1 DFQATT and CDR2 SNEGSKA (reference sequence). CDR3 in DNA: TGCAGTGCTGACGGTTATGGCTACACCTTC. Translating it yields CSADGYGYTF.

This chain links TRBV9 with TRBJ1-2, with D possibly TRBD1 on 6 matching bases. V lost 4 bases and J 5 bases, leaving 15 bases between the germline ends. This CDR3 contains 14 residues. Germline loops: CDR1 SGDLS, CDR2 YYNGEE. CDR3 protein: CASSTGTRPYGYTF. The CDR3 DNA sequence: TGTGCCAGCAGCACAGGGACACGACCGTATGGCTACACCTTC.

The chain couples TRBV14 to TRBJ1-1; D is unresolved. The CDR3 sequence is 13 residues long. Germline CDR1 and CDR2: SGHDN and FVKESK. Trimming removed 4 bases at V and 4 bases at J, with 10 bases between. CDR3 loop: CASSLMKATEAFF. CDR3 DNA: TGTGCCAGCAGCCTCATGAAGGCCACTGAAGCTTTCTTT.

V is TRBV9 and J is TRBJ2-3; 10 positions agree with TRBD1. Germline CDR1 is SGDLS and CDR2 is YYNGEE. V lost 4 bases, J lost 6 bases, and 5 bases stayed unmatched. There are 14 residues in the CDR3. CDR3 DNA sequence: TGTGCCAGCAGCCCCCGGACAGGGGGGGATACGCAGTATTTT. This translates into CASSPRTGGDTQYF.

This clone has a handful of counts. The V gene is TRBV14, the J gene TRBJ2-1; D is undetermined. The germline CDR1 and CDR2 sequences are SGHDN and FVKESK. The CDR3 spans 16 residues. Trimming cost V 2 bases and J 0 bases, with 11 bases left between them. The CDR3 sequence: CASSQPRASSYNEQFF. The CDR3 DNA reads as TGTGCCAGCAGCCAACCCAGAGCGAGCTCCTACAATGAGCAGTTCTTC.

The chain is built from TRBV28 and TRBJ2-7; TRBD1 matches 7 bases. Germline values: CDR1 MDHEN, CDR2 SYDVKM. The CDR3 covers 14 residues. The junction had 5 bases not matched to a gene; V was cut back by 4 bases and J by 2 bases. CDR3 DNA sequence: TGTGCCAGCAGTTCGGGGACAGATCCCTACGAGCAGTACTTC. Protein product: CASSSGTDPYEQYF.

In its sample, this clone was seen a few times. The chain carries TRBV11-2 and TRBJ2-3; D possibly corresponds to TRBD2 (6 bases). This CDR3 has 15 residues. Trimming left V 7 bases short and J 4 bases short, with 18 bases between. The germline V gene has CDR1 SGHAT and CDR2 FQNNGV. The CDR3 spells CASTRLVTGADTQYF. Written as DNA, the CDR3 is TGTGCCAGCACCCGACTAGTCACGGGAGCAGATACGCAGTATTTT. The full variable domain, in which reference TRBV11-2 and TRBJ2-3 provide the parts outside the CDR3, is EAGVAQSPRYKIIEKRQSVAFWCNPISGHATLYWYQQILGQGPKLLIQFQNNGVVDDSQLPKDRFSAERLKGVDSTLKIQPAKLEDSAVYLCASTRLVTGADTQYFGPGTRLTVL.

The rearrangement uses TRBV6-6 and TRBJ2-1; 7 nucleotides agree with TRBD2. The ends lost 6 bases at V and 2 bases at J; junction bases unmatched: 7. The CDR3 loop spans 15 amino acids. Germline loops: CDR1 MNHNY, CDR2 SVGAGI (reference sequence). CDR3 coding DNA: TGTGCCAGCAGCCGAAGCGGGGTGGCCTACAATGAGCAGTTCTTC. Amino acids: CASSRSGVAYNEQFF.

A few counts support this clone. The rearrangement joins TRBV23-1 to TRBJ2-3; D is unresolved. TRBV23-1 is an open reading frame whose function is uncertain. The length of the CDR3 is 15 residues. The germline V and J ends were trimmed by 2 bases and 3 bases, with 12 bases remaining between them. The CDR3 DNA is TGCGCCAGCAGTCAACCGGGTTTGTGGACAGATACGCAGTATTTT. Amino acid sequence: CASSQPGLWTDTQYF.

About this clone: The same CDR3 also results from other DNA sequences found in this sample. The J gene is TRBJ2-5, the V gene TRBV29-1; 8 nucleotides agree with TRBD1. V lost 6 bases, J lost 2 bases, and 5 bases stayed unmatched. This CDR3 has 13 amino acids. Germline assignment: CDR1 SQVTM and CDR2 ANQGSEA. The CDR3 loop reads CSVDRGLQETQYF. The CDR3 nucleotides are TGCAGCGTCGACAGGGGACTTCAAGAGACCCAGTACTTC. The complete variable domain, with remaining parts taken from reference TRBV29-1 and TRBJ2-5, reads SAVISQKPSRDICQRGTSLTIQCQVDSQVTMMFWYRQQPGQSLTLIATANQGSEATYESGFVIDKFPISRPNLTFSTLTVSNMSPEDSSIYLCSVDRGLQETQYFGPGTRLLVL.

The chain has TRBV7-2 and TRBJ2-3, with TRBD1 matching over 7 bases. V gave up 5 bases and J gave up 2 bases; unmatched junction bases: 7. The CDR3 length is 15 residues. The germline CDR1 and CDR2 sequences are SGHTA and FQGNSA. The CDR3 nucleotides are TGTGCCAGCAGCCCTTGGACAGGTTACACAGATACGCAGTATTTT. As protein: CASSPWTGYTDTQYF.

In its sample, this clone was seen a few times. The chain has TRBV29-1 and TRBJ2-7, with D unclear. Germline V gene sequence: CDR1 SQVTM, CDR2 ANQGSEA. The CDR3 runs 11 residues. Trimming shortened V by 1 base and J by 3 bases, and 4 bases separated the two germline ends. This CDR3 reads CSVEGNYEQYF. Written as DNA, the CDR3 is TGCAGCGTTGAAGGCAACTACGAGCAGTACTTC.